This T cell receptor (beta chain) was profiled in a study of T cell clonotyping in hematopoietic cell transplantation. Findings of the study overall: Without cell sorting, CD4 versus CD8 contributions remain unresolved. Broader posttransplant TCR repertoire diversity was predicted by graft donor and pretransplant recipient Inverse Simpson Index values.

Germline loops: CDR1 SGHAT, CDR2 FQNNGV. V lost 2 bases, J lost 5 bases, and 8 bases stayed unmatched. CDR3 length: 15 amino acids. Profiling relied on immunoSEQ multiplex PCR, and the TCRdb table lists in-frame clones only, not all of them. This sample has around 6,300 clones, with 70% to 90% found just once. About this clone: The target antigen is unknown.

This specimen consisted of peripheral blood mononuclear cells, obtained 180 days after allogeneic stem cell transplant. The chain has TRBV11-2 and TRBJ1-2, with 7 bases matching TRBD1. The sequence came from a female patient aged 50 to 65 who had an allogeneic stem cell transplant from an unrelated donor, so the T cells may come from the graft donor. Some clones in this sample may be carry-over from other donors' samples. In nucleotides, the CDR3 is TGTGCCAGCAGCTTATCTCGAGGGGGCCGGTATGGCTACACCTTC. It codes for CASSLSRGGRYGYTF.